One sample yielded the 12 T cell receptor beta chains listed below, sequenced in a study of T cells in narcolepsy. Method: immunoSEQ multiplex PCR; TCRdb's copy keeps in-frame clones and lacks some. The table includes about 22,000 clones, about 86% detected once. Sample: memory (CD45RA-) CD4+ T cells from blood. The receptors shown here come from a human donor in good health.

The rearrangement uses TRBV25-1 and TRBJ2-3, with 9 bases aligning to TRBD2. CDR1 and CDR2 (germline): MGHDK, SYGVNS. J gave up 8 bases and V 5 bases, and 14 bases lay outside the gene matches. The CDR3 is made up of 16 amino acids. Written as DNA, the CDR3 is TGTGCCAGCAGTTTACCGGGACTAGCCCTCCGGGGTACGCAGTATTTT. Translating gives CASSLPGLALRGTQYF. Supplemented by reference TRBV25-1 and TRBJ2-3, the full variable domain reads EADIYQTPRYLVIGTGKKITLECSQTMGHDKMYWYQQDPGMELHLIHYSYGVNSTEKGDLSSESTVSRIRTEHFPLTLESARPSHTSQYLCASSLPGLALRGTQYFGPGTRLTVL.

On this clone: Additional DNA sequences in this sample encode the identical CDR3. The CDR3 DNA is TGTGCCAGCATGGGACGGACTGAAGCTTTCTTT. As protein: CASMGRTEAFF. The rearrangement uses TRBV6-5 and TRBJ1-1, with TRBD1 as a possible D gene (5 bases). V was shortened by 7 bases and J by 5 bases, with 8 bases between the two germline ends. Germline V gives CDR1 MNHEY, CDR2 SVGAGI. The CDR3 consists of 11 residues.

The rearrangement uses TRBV2 and TRBJ2-1; D possibly corresponds to TRBD1 (5 bases). V gave up 1 base and J gave up 9 bases, with 7 bases separating them. CDR3 length equals 12 residues. In germline, CDR1 is SNHLY, CDR2 FYNNEI. CDR3 nucleotides: TGTGCCAGCAGTGAAGGCCAGGGTGAGCAGTTCTTC. This codes for CASSEGQGEQFF.

The V gene is TRBV7-2, the J gene TRBJ1-2; D might be TRBD1 (5 bases). Germline CDR1 SGHTA, CDR2 FQGNSA. The ends were cut back, 0 bases at V and 3 bases at J, with 20 bases in the middle. The length of the CDR3 is 18 residues. CDR3 sequence reads: CASSLAGVPGPDDYGYTF. In DNA, the CDR3 is TGTGCCAGCAGCTTAGCGGGGGTTCCGGGACCCGACGACTATGGCTACACCTTC.

V gene TRBV6-5 combines with J gene TRBJ1-2; D might be TRBD1 (5 bases). The germline gives CDR1 MNHEY, CDR2 SVGAGI. The CDR3 runs to 13 residues. V lost 2 bases and J lost 3, with 7 bases in between. DNA for the CDR3: TGTGCCAGCAGTTACGAGGGGCACTATGGCTACACCTTC. It yields the protein CASSYEGHYGYTF.

The chain employs TRBV4-2 and TRBJ2-7; 7 nucleotides align to TRBD2. Trimming took 2 bases from V and 7 from J; bases not matched to a gene: 8. Germline V gene sequence: CDR1 LGHNA, CDR2 YNFKEQ. The CDR3 contains 14 residues. The CDR3 nucleotides are TGTGCCAGCAGCCAACGCATGATGGGAGGGGAGCAGTACTTC. Its translation is CASSQRMMGGEQYF.

This clone was recorded only once. This sequence joins TRBV7-8 and TRBJ1-2; TRBD1 aligns across 7 bases. CDR3 size: 16 residues. V lost 1 base to trimming and J lost 5 bases; unmatched junction nucleotides: 10. CDR1 SGHVS and CDR2 FQNEAQ come from the germline V gene. CDR3 region: CASSLGGGGGSYGYTF. CDR3 nucleotides: TGTGCCAGCAGCTTAGGAGGAGGGGGCGGTTCGTATGGCTACACCTTC.

The rearrangement uses TRBV28 and TRBJ2-5; 9 bases match TRBD1. The DNA end is a closer match to TRBJ2-7, so the J assignment may be wrong. The germline CDR1 and CDR2 sequences are MDHEN and SYDVKM. The CDR3 sequence is 15 residues long. The CDR3 loop reads CASSGGTGFQYEQYF. The CDR3 bases are TGTGCCAGCAGTGGGGGGACAGGGTTCCAGTACGAGCAGTACTTC.

The chain links TRBV7-2 to TRBJ2-5, with D perhaps TRBD2 (5 bases). CDR1 and CDR2 from the germline V gene are SGHTA and FQGNSA. V was cut by 1 base and J by 5 bases, with 11 bases left in between. The CDR3 sequence is 14 residues long. Here the CDR3 DNA reads TGTGCCAGCAGCTTAGTGGGCGGGTGGGAGACCCAGTACTTC. Translating gives CASSLVGGWETQYF.

The genes are TRBV11-3 and TRBJ2-5; D unresolved. Trimming removed 5 bases at V and 0 bases at J, with 7 bases between. Germline CDR1 is SGHNT and CDR2 is YENEEA. CDR3 size: 13 residues. CDR3 residues: CASSLHYQETQYF. CDR3 DNA: TGTGCCAGCAGCCTCCATTACCAAGAGACCCAGTACTTC. Using reference TRBV11-3 and TRBJ2-5 for the parts outside the CDR3, the full variable domain is EAGVVQSPRYKIIEKKQPVAFWCNPISGHNTLYWYLQNLGQGPELLIRYENEEAVDDSQLPKDRFSAERLKGVDSTLKIQPAELGDSAVYLCASSLHYQETQYFGPGTRLLVL.

The chain uses TRBV19 and TRBJ1-4; TRBD1 matches at 7 bases. This CDR3 spans 15 amino acids. Germline V lookup: CDR1 LNHDA, CDR2 SQIVND (reference sequence). V was clipped by 5 bases and J by 4 bases; unmatched bases: 7. This CDR3 is CASSRLDRDNEKLFF. The DNA of the CDR3 is TGTGCCAGTAGTCGCCTAGACAGGGATAATGAAAAACTGTTTTTT. Together with reference TRBV19 and TRBJ1-4, the CDR3 gives the full variable domain: DGGITQSPKYLFRKEGQNVTLSCEQNLNHDAMYWYRQDPGQGLRLIYYSQIVNDFQKGDIAEGYSVSREKKESFPLTVTSAQKNPTAFYLCASSRLDRDNEKLFFGSGTQLSVL.

J is TRBJ2-7 and V is TRBV5-6; D ambiguous. The V and J ends lost 0 bases and 2 bases respectively, with 9 bases between them. CDR1 and CDR2 from the germline V gene are SGHDT and YYEEEE. The CDR3 has 14 residues. CDR3 bases: TGTGCCAGCAGCTTGGTGGGCCCCGCCTACGAGCAGTACTTC. Its protein product is CASSLVGPAYEQYF.